This T cell receptor (beta chain) was obtained from a study of blood T cell repertoires in COVID-19 (dated by TCRdb to 2019 to 2021). Concerning the study at large: Samples from collaborators originated in the United States, Italy and Spain and spanned both the acute and convalescent phases of COVID-19. The samples were drawn from the first 160 participants of the ongoing ImmuneRACE study and from about 1,200 subjects provided by 6 global collaborators. The repertoires were made available in a free public database intended to serve as a resource for research on the immune response to SARS-CoV-2. HLA class I and class II types, where available, came from metadata supplied by the sample provider rather than from assay-based typing. The material from the prospective study consisted of cDNA or gDNA derived from T cells, B-cell-depleted T cells, or PBMCs. Sample metadata almost always included a de-identified subject ID, COVID-19 status, age in years and sex. Subjects who had been exposed to COVID-19, were actively infected with it, or had recovered from it provided the deeply sampled blood TCRbeta repertoires that made up the dataset. The paper as a whole reports these results and caveats: How much clinical and demographic metadata was included differed by source and by participant, and the metadata was provided uncurated.

In regard to this clone: Its antigen is unknown. There are no base qualities to consult, and no much larger clone falls within one base.

The immunoSEQ Assay, a bias-controlled multiplex PCR, was used to amplify TCRbeta CDR3 regions from genomic DNA. Regarding the original processing steps: The number of nucleated cells in each sample was estimated by amplification of reference gene primers within the assay. To quantify the absolute abundance of each unique TCRbeta CDR3 rearrangement, sequence reads were collapsed and filtered. For each sample, productive Simpson clonality was calculated as the square root of Simpson's diversity index across productive rearrangements. TCRdb's version of the immuneACCESS table is confined to in-frame rearrangements and falls short of the full clone set. An unresolved V gene accounts for under half of the shortfall where checked; the remainder is of unknown origin. D and trimming were read from the DNA, whereas the V and J calls and clone size are those reported in that table. The sample table shows around 250,000 clones, and about 88% are seen once. The ten largest clonotypes hold approximately 4% of the sample.

Unmatched junction bases come to 4, with V trimmed by 6 bases and J by 5 bases. Based on the germline V gene (reference sequence), the CDR1 and CDR2 sequences are LGHDT and YNNKEL. The CDR3 starts with the cysteine, ends with the phenylalanine, and has 14 residues. The only DNA kept is the CDR3, 42 bases in frame from the first base. Enrolling through a virtual design, the prospective study's participants ranged in age from roughly 18 to 90 years and lived across roughly 24 United States geographic areas. In the prospective study, participants were assigned to cohorts based on the clinical history participants reported in a screening survey and a study questionnaire. In the prospective study, mobile phlebotomists collected whole blood, serum and a nasopharyngeal or oropharyngeal swab from each participant. Prospective study participants could optionally give additional blood draws and questionnaires over an approximately two-month period. Before DNA extraction, blood samples from the prospective study were shipped at room temperature or frozen.

The source is a man aged 25-45 years with acute COVID-19. The V and J genes are TRBV3-1 (or the pseudogene TRBV3-2) and TRBJ1-6, and TRBD1 matches 7 of the central bases. The material sequenced was PBMCs or T cells enriched from blood (not recorded which). The nucleotide sequence reads as follows: TGTGCCAGCAGTAGGGGGCAGAATAATTCACCCCTCCACTTT. Its product reads: CASSRGQNNSPLHF.